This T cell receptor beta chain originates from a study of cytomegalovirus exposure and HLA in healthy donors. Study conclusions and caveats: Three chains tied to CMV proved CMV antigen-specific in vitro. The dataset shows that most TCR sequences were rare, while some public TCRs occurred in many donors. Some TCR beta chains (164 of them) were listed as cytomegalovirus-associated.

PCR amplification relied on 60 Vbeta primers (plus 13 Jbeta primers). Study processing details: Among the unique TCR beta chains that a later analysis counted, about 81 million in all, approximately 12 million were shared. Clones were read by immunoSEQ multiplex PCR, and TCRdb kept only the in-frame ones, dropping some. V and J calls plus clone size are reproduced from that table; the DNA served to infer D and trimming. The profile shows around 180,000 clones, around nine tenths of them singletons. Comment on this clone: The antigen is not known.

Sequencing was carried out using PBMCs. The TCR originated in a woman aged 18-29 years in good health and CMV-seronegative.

The DNA of the CDR3 is TGTGCCTGGAGTGTTCTGACCGGGGAGCTGTTTTTT. Translating it yields CAWSVLTGELFF. The rearrangement links TRBV30 to TRBJ2-2; D remains unclear. This CDR3 has 12 amino acids. V was clipped by 0 bases and J by 5 bases, with 4 bases between them. Germline CDR1 and CDR2: GTSNPN and SVGIG (reference sequence).